These T cell receptor beta chains were read from a single sample in a study of OX40 agonist ivuxolimab in advanced cancers. The protocol was immunoSEQ multiplex PCR, while the TCRdb copy is restricted to in-frame clones and leaves out a portion. In the table there are about 66,000 clones, 75% to 90% of which are singletons. The sample consisted of CD4+ or CD8+ T cells sorted from blood, taken in a trial of the OX40 agonist ivuxolimab. The receptors were gathered from an adult with an advanced solid tumor such as melanoma, head and neck, liver or kidney cancer. The CDR3 runs from the conserved cysteine through the conserved F or W. The order of the fields is J gene, D gene, clone size, V gene, CDR3 protein. D genes are given only for firm matches. Not every row has a clone size; where given, it reads once, few, many or a size class.

TRBJ1-5 | TRBD1 | once | TRBV9 | CASSADTGAGQPQHF
TRBJ2-5 | NA | NA | TRBV11-3 | CASSFTGLGGRETQYF
TRBJ1-4 | NA | NA | TRBV29-1 | CSVEDTAVGEKLFF
TRBJ2-1 | NA | NA | TRBV6-1 | CASTLYSSYNEQFF
TRBJ1-2 | NA | once | TRBV7-9 | CASSLVSSHGYTF
TRBJ1-2 | NA | NA | TRBV11-2 | CASSSGQNYGYTF
TRBJ1-1 | NA | NA | TRBV6-5 | CASRGSIEAFF
TRBJ1-2 | TRBD1 | NA | TRBV19 | CASGDRGGYTF
TRBJ2-1 | NA | NA | TRBV28 | CASRLGGPSSYNEQFF
TRBJ2-5 | NA | NA | TRBV19 | CASSIDLQGGRETQYF
TRBJ2-1 | NA | NA | TRBV11-2 | CASSGGPSSYNEQFF
TRBJ1-5 | NA | NA | TRBV15 | CATSRVERRNQPQHF
TRBJ1-6 | NA | NA | TRBV5-4 | CASSGTEDSPLHF
TRBJ2-5 | NA | NA | TRBV5-1 | CASRFGPEETQYF
TRBJ2-2 | NA | NA | TRBV5-1 | CASSVGTANTGELFF
TRBJ2-7 | NA | NA | TRBV7-8 | CASSLGRTYEQYF
TRBJ1-6 | TRBD1 | few | TRBV30 | CAGTGARNSPLHF
TRBJ1-2 | TRBD1 | NA | TRBV6-5 | CASSRDRENYGYTF
TRBJ1-2 | NA | NA | TRBV30 | CAWSVGTFNYGYTF
TRBJ1-4 | NA | NA | TRBV4-2 | CASSQLQGATNEKLFF
TRBJ2-7 | NA | NA | TRBV11-1 | CASSSSYEQYF
TRBJ2-3 | NA | NA | TRBV14 | CASSQKQPTDTQYF
TRBJ1-6 | TRBD1 | NA | TRBV30 | CAWSARQGVNSPLHF
TRBJ2-2 | TRBD1 | NA | TRBV11-2 | CASSPGTVNTGELFF
TRBJ2-2 | NA | NA | TRBV7-9 | CASSLIQGSIGELFF
TRBJ1-6 | TRBD1 | NA | TRBV9 | CASSGGQGNSPLHF
TRBJ2-1 | NA | NA | TRBV27 | CASSSGQGEAYNEQFF
TRBJ2-5 | TRBD1 | NA | TRBV5-1 | CASSLAGTGQETQYF
TRBJ2-7 | NA | NA | TRBV27 | CASKFIERGDYEQYF
TRBJ1-1 | NA | NA | TRBV5-1 | CASSLEASDTRAFF
TRBJ2-1 | NA | NA | TRBV5-1 | CASSLVRSEDEQFF
TRBJ2-2 | NA | NA | TRBV11-3 | CAKLLPSGELFF
TRBJ1-1 | NA | NA | TRBV7-8 | CASSLDRVPEAFF
TRBJ1-3 | NA | NA | TRBV5-1 | CASSQNGGGSGNTIYF
TRBJ2-1 | NA | NA | TRBV4-2 | CASSQGRGDEQFF
TRBJ1-1 | NA | NA | TRBV5-1 | CASSWGGRGADTEAFF
TRBJ2-7 | NA | NA | TRBV5-4 | CASSLGVRPRDEQYF
TRBJ2-2 | NA | NA | TRBV7-2 | CASSLLGVGDTGELFF
TRBJ1-1 | NA | once | TRBV9 | CASSVVGATEAFF
TRBJ2-3 | NA | NA | TRBV19 | CASSIVRADTQYF
TRBJ1-5 | NA | once | TRBV28 | CASSLAPGGATQPQHF
TRBJ1-6 | TRBD1 | NA | TRBV5-6 | CASSLVGTGNSPLHF
TRBJ1-2 | TRBD1 | NA | TRBV27 | CASSLSGTDHYGYTF
TRBJ2-7 | NA | NA | TRBV7-2 | CASSLQRQTYEQYF
TRBJ2-2 | NA | NA | TRBV6-5 | CASTRDSHTGELFF
TRBJ1-1 | NA | few | TRBV15 | CATSRDPNTEAFF
TRBJ2-6 | NA | NA | TRBV7-9 | CASTRATGASGANVLTF
TRBJ2-3 | NA | NA | TRBV12-5 | CASGPLMDTQYF
TRBJ1-2 | NA | NA | TRBV11-2 | CASSLATDTGYTF
TRBJ2-7 | NA | NA | TRBV7-3 | CASSLGSGEQYF